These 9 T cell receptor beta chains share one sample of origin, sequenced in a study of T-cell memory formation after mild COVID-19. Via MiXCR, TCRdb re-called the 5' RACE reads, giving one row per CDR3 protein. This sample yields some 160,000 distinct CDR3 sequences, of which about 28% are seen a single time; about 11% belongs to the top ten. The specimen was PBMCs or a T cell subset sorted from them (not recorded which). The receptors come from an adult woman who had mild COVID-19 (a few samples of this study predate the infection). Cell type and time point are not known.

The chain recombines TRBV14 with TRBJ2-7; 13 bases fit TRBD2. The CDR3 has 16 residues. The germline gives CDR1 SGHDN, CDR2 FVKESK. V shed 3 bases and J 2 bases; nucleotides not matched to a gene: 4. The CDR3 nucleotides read TGTGCCAGCAGCCATTCGGGACTAGCGGGGACCTACGAGCAGTACTTC. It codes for CASSHSGLAGTYEQYF.

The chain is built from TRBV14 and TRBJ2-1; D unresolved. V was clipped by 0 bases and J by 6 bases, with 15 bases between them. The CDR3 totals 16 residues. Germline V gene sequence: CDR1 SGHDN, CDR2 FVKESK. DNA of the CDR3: TGTGCCAGCAGCCAAGATCTAGGAGCCCTGCCCAATGAGCAGTTCTTC. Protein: CASSQDLGALPNEQFF. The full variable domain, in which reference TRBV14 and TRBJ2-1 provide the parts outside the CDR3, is EAGVTQFPSHSVIEKGQTVTLRCDPISGHDNLYWYRRVMGKEIKFLLHFVKESKQDESGMPNNRFLAERTGGTYSTLKVQPAELEDSGVYFCASSQDLGALPNEQFFGPGTRLTVL.

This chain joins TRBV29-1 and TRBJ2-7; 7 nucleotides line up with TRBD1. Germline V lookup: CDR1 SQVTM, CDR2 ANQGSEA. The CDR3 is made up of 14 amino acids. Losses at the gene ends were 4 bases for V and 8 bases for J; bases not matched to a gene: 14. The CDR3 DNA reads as TGCAGCGTTGTAGGACAGGCATCCCCTACGAAGCAGTACTTC. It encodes CSVVGQASPTKQYF.

The CDR3 DNA sequence: TGTGCCAGCAGTAGGACTGTCTACAATGAGCAGTTCTTC. Protein sequence: CASSRTVYNEQFF. V usage is TRBV2 and J usage is TRBJ2-1, with D maybe TRBD2 (5 bases). The germline V gene has CDR1 SNHLY and CDR2 FYNNEI. The CDR3 has 13 residues. With 5 bases removed from V and 3 bases from J, the gap between germline ends came to 8 bases.

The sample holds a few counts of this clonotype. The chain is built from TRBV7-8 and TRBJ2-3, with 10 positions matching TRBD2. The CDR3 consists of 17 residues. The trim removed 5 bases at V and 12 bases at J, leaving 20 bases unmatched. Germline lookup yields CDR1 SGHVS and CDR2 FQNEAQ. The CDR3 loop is CASSARTSGASEGSQYF. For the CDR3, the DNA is TGTGCCAGCAGCGCGAGGACTAGCGGAGCGAGTGAGGGATCCCAGTATTTT.

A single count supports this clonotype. The CDR3 nucleotides are TGTGCCACCGGCCGGGACAGGAACTATGGCTACACCTTC. It is translated as CATGRDRNYGYTF. The chain employs TRBV15 and TRBJ1-2, with 8 positions matching TRBD1. Germline CDR1 is LNHNV and CDR2 is YYDKDF (reference sequence). The ends lost 8 bases at V and 2 bases at J; junction bases unmatched: 4. The CDR3 is 13 amino acids.

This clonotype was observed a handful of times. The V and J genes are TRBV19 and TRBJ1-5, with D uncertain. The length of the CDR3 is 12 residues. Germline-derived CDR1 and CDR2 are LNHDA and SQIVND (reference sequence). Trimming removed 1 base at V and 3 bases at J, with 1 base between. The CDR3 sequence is CASSIVNQPQHF. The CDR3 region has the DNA TGTGCCAGTAGTATAGTCAATCAGCCCCAGCATTTT.

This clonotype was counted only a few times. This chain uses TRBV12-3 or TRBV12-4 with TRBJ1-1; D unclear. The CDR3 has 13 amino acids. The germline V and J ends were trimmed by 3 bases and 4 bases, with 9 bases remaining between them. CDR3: CASSFKRATEAFF. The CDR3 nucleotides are TGTGCCAGCAGTTTTAAGAGGGCCACTGAAGCTTTCTTT.

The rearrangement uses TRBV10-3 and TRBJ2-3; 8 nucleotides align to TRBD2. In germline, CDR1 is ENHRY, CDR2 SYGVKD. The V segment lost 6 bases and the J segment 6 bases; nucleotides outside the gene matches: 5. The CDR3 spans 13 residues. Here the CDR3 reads CAISSGGGDTQYF. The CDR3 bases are TGTGCCATCAGCAGCGGCGGGGGGGATACGCAGTATTTT.